This entry describes one T cell receptor beta chain. Its antigen is not known. Germline is not matched at one junction end, which may reflect a read error. MiXCR, applied by TCRdb to the reads, yields one record per CDR3 protein. The data show over 10,000 distinct CDR3 sequences, under 30% seen once. Germline-derived CDR1 and CDR2 are SGHDN and FVKESK. The CDR3 loop spans 15 amino acids. These data originate in a study of liver allograft versus peripheral blood T cells. At the level of the study: The authors compared T cell receptor repertoires in transplanted livers with recipients' peripheral blood repertoires. The study, taken as a whole, reports: In liver allografts, T cell receptor repertoires reportedly differed from the repertoires found in peripheral blood.

This receptor was identified in a human patient who had a liver transplant. Some T cells here may be from the graft donor. The chain is built from TRBV14 and TRBJ2-3; possibly TRBD2 for D (6 bases). The CDR3 DNA follows: TGTGCCAGAAGCCTCGGGGGTGGCGGTACAGATACGCAGTATTTT. It is translated as CARSLGGGGTDTQYF.